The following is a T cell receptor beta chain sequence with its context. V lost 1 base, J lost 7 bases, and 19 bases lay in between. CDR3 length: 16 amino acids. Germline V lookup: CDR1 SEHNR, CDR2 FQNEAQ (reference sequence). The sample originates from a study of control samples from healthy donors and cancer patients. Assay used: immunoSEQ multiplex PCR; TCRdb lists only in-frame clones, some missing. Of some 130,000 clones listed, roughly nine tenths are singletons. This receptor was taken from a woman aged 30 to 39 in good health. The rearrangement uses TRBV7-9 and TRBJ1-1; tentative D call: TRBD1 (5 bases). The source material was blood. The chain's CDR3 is CASSLVGDLGVVEAFF. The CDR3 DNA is TGTGCCAGCAGCTTAGTTGGGGACCTGGGGGTCGTTGAAGCTTTCTTT.